What follows are 5 T cell receptor beta chains derived from one specimen sequenced in a study of blood T cell repertoires in COVID-19. TCRdb's copy holds only in-frame clones and misses some; the assay was immunoSEQ multiplex PCR. This repertoire shows around 260,000 clones, around 82% found once; its top ten account for about a sixth. Source material: peripheral blood. Receptors originate from a person in their 70s with COVID-19, enrolled during active disease.

The chain employs TRBV29-1 and TRBJ2-1; 12 bases fit TRBD1. This CDR3 has 16 residues. The trim removed 1 base at V and 5 bases at J, leaving 6 bases unmatched. Germline V gives CDR1 SQVTM, CDR2 ANQGSEA. The CDR3 nucleotides read TGCAGCGTTGAAGGGGGGACAGGGGGCTTAGACAATGAGCAGTTCTTC. This encodes CSVEGGTGGLDNEQFF.

This clone was counted once. The V gene is TRBV5-6, the J gene TRBJ2-7; 12 bases align to TRBD2. This CDR3 has 15 amino acids. Germline V gene sequence: CDR1 SGHDT, CDR2 YYEEEE. The V gene end was trimmed by 4 bases and the J gene end by 6 bases; junction bases not matched to a gene: 8. The chain's CDR3 is CASSRRLAGVREQYF. In DNA, the CDR3 is TGTGCCAGCAGCCGAAGACTAGCGGGAGTTCGCGAGCAGTACTTC.

The V gene is TRBV6-5, the J gene TRBJ1-5, with a possible D match to TRBD1 (5 bases). The CDR3 extends over 14 amino acids. The ends were cut back, 6 bases at V and 0 bases at J, with 9 bases in the middle. CDR1 and CDR2 (germline): MNHEY, SVGAGI. The CDR3 sequence is CASRTVYSNQPQHF. The CDR3 DNA reads TGTGCCAGCAGGACAGTTTATAGCAATCAGCCCCAGCATTTT.

The gene calls are TRBV4-3 and TRBJ2-1; TRBD1 matches at 8 bases. The CDR3 runs to 15 residues. V trimming: 4 bases; J trimming: 0 bases; junction bases outside the gene matches: 2. Germline V CDR1 and CDR2: LGHNA, YSLEER. CDR3 coding DNA: TGCGCCAGCAGCCCGGACAGGGACTCCTACAATGAGCAGTTCTTC. The encoded protein is CASSPDRDSYNEQFF.

The chain joins TRBV28 to TRBJ2-1; D unresolved. With 6 bases removed from V and 9 bases from J, the gap between germline ends came to 9 bases. The CDR3 totals 11 residues. In germline, CDR1 is MDHEN, CDR2 SYDVKM. The CDR3 nucleotides are TGTGCCAGCAGCCCCCCCGGTGAGCAGTTCTTC. Its translation: CASSPPGEQFF.